Listed below are T cell receptor beta chains from one sample, sequenced in a study of T cell repertoires in cytomegalovirus infection. One entry per CDR3 protein, called by TCRdb with MiXCR from the reads. The sample includes about 770,000 distinct CDR3 sequences, under 35% seen only once; the top ten take around 13%. For these TCRs, the target antigens are not known. Here the sequenced sample was cultured CD8+ T cells from PBMCs, taken from culture after CMV antigen stimulation. These receptors came from a human donor in good health (CMV status not recorded). Some clones in this sample may be carry-over from other donors' samples. The CDR3 runs from the conserved cysteine through the conserved F or W. D genes are given only for firm matches. Not all rows give a size; the values are once, few, many and, for expanded clones, a class.

D,length,J,V,size,CDR3,DNA
NA,12,TRBJ2-5,TRBV6-6,few,CASSYFLETQYF,TGTGCCAGCAGTTACTTCCTGGAGACCCAGTACTTC
TRBD2,15,TRBJ2-1,TRBV11-2,NA,CASSLGSSGVYEQFF,TGTGCCAGCAGCTTAGGATCTAGCGGGGTATATGAGCAGTTCTTC
NA,15,TRBJ1-3,TRBV27,few,CASSWDSGSGNTIYF,TGTGCCAGCAGCTGGGACTCCGGCTCTGGAAACACCATATATTTT
NA,13,TRBJ1-6,TRBV2,NA,CASIGGVMSPLHF,TGTGCCAGCATCGGCGGTGTTATGTCACCCCTCCACTTT
NA,10,TRBJ2-1,TRBV12-3/TRBV12-4,NA,CATGVGEQFF,TGTGCCACCGGGGTTGGTGAGCAGTTCTTC
TRBD1,16,TRBJ2-3,TRBV9,NA,CASSVSGRGRADTQYF,TGTGCCAGCAGCGTCTCTGGCAGGGGGCGCGCAGATACGCAGTATTTT
NA,13,TRBJ1-1,TRBV28,few,CASRRKSGQEAFF,TGTGCCAGCAGACGAAAGTCGGGCCAAGAAGCTTTCTTT
NA,15,TRBJ1-3,TRBV7-6,many,CASSSTVISGNTIYF,TGTGCCAGCAGCTCGACCGTCATCTCTGGAAACACCATATATTTT
TRBD1,15,TRBJ1-1,TRBV4-3,NA,CASSTRTGDRTEAFF,TGCGCCAGCAGCACCCGGACAGGGGATAGGACTGAAGCTTTCTTT
NA,16,TRBJ2-1,TRBV29-1,NA,CSVEEAFVRSYNEQFF,TGCAGCGTTGAAGAGGCCTTTGTACGCTCCTACAATGAGCAGTTCTTC
NA,14,TRBJ2-3,TRBV25-1,NA,CASSEVGATDTQYF,TGTGCCAGCAGTGAAGTGGGAGCAACAGATACGCAGTATTTT
TRBD2,15,TRBJ2-1,TRBV7-9,NA,CASSTGLAGRNEQFF,TGTGCCAGCAGCACGGGACTAGCGGGGAGGAATGAGCAGTTCTTC
NA,17,TRBJ2-1,TRBV7-2,many,CASLDHNKLTLHNEQFF,TGTGCCAGCCTAGATCATAACAAATTAACGCTACACAATGAGCAGTTCTTC
NA,13,TRBJ2-1,TRBV27,many,CASSLSEYNEQFF,TGTGCCAGCAGTTTATCAGAGTACAATGAGCAGTTCTTC
NA,14,TRBJ1-5,TRBV20-1,few,CSARVLDSNQPQHF,TGCAGTGCTAGGGTCTTAGATAGCAATCAGCCCCAGCATTTT
NA,15,TRBJ1-4,TRBV27,few,CASSSGFSTNEKLFF,TGTGCCAGCAGTTCTGGCTTTTCAACTAATGAAAAACTGTTTTTT
NA,15,TRBJ2-5,TRBV7-9,once,CASNLGMMARETQYF,TGTGCCAGCAACTTAGGAATGATGGCTCGAGAGACCCAGTACTTC
NA,15,TRBJ2-7,TRBV19,few,CASSTTRTYSYEQYF,TGTGCCAGTAGTACTACGCGGACTTACTCCTACGAGCAGTACTTC
TRBD1,13,TRBJ1-1,TRBV27,NA,CASMTGVYTEAFF,TGTGCCAGCATGACAGGGGTCTACACTGAAGCTTTCTTT
TRBD2,18,TRBJ2-1,TRBV6-6,NA,CASSYSELAGGLYNEQFF,TGCGCCAGCAGTTACTCCGAACTAGCGGGGGGACTCTACAATGAGCAGTTCTTC
NA,13,TRBJ1-1,TRBV7-4,NA,CASSKTRNTEAFF,TGTGCCAGCAGCAAAACACGGAACACTGAAGCTTTCTTT
TRBD2,14,TRBJ2-5,TRBV9,NA,CASSVLAGAETQYF,TGTGCCAGCAGCGTCCTAGCGGGGGCAGAGACCCAGTACTTC
NA,16,TRBJ1-5,TRBV7-8,many,CASSLGRIGSNQPQHF,TGTGCCAGCAGCTTAGGGAGGATAGGGAGCAATCAGCCCCAGCATTTT
NA,12,TRBJ2-4,TRBV20-1,NA,CSARGLKNIQYF,TGCAGTGCAAGAGGTCTCAAAAACATTCAGTACTTC
TRBD1,15,TRBJ2-5,TRBV2,NA,CASTPRDRGRETQYF,TGTGCCAGCACCCCCCGGGACAGGGGGAGGGAGACCCAGTACTTC
NA,16,TRBJ1-5,TRBV4-2,few,CASSSFLSGGNQPQHF,TGTGCCAGCAGCTCTTTTCTCTCGGGTGGCAATCAGCCCCAGCATTTT
TRBD1,14,TRBJ2-3,TRBV6-2/TRBV6-3,few,CASRLRDSHNTQYF,TGTGCCAGCAGGCTCCGGGACAGCCATAATACGCAGTATTTT
NA,13,TRBJ2-2,TRBV2,NA,CASSDVITGELFF,TGTGCCAGCAGTGACGTAATCACAGGGGAGCTGTTTTTT
NA,14,TRBJ2-7,TRBV19,NA,CASSSDTISYEQYF,TGTGCCAGTAGTTCCGACACTATCTCCTACGAGCAGTACTTC
NA,13,TRBJ1-1,TRBV4-2,NA,CASSLTTTGEAFF,TGTGCCAGCAGCCTAACTACCACTGGTGAAGCTTTCTTT
NA,14,TRBJ2-5,TRBV7-9,few,CASSPLRWRETQYF,TGTGCCAGCAGCCCCCTAAGGTGGCGGGAGACCCAGTACTTC
NA,14,TRBJ2-3,TRBV24-1,NA,CATSVRGGTDTQYF,TGTGCCACCAGCGTACGTGGGGGCACAGATACGCAGTATTTT
NA,17,TRBJ1-4,TRBV28,few,CASSLGLGDATNEKLFF,TGTGCCAGCAGTTTGGGGCTCGGGGATGCAACTAATGAAAAACTGTTTTTT
NA,16,TRBJ1-2,TRBV29-1,NA,CSVEFEGREWAYGYTF,TGCAGCGTTGAATTCGAAGGCAGGGAGTGGGCCTATGGCTACACCTTC
TRBD1,15,TRBJ1-2,TRBV12-3/TRBV12-4,NA,CASSLARTGGDGYTF,TGTGCCAGCAGTTTAGCGAGGACAGGGGGCGACGGCTACACCTTC
TRBD2,15,TRBJ2-3,TRBV6-5,few,CASSSQAGDSDTQYF,TGTGCCAGCAGTTCACAAGCGGGGGACTCAGATACGCAGTATTTT
NA,14,TRBJ2-3,TRBV14,few,CASSYLVGTDTQYF,TGTGCCAGCAGCTATCTAGTGGGCACAGATACGCAGTATTTT
NA,13,TRBJ1-2,TRBV27,NA,CASSPDTSYGYTF,TGTGCCAGCAGTCCTGACACCTCCTATGGCTACACCTTC
NA,14,TRBJ1-1,TRBV2,NA,CASRANFRDAEAFF,TGTGCCAGCAGGGCAAACTTCCGGGACGCTGAAGCTTTCTTT
TRBD2,15,TRBJ2-1,TRBV12-3/TRBV12-4,few,CASSLELAGAREQFF,TGTGCCAGCAGTTTAGAACTAGCGGGGGCAAGGGAGCAGTTCTTC
NA,17,TRBJ2-1,TRBV12-3/TRBV12-4,NA,CASSSFRRQGPYNEQFF,TGTGCCAGCAGTTCCTTTCGAAGGCAGGGCCCTTACAATGAGCAGTTCTTC
TRBD1,13,TRBJ1-1,TRBV7-9,many,CASSRTGATEAFF,TGTGCCAGCAGCCGGACAGGGGCCACTGAAGCTTTCTTT
NA,15,TRBJ2-3,TRBV19,NA,CASSTDGLRTDTQYF,TGTGCCAGTAGTACGGACGGACTACGCACAGATACGCAGTATTTT
NA,13,TRBJ1-4,TRBV19,few,CASLDRSNEKLFF,TGTGCCAGTCTGGACAGATCTAATGAAAAACTGTTTTTT
NA,13,TRBJ2-1,TRBV27,NA,CASRRAGDNEQFF,TGTGCCAGCAGGAGGGCCGGGGACAATGAGCAGTTCTTC
NA,12,TRBJ1-2,TRBV2,NA,CASIRDLYGYTF,TGTGCCAGCATAAGGGACCTCTATGGCTACACCTTC
NA,18,TRBJ2-2,TRBV25-1,few,CASSEYEDWAGLAGELFF,TGTGCCAGCAGTGAATACGAGGACTGGGCGGGGTTGGCCGGGGAGCTGTTTTTT
TRBD2,15,TRBJ2-3,TRBV20-1,NA,CSAPISGGSTDTQYF,TGCAGTGCCCCTATAAGCGGGGGGAGCACAGATACGCAGTATTTT
NA,17,TRBJ1-5,TRBV12-3/TRBV12-4,many,CASSFTTDPFSNQPQHF,TGTGCCAGCAGTTTCACGACAGATCCTTTTAGCAATCAGCCCCAGCATTTT
NA,12,TRBJ1-2,TRBV14,few,CASSLARDGYTF,TGTGCCAGCAGCCTAGCAAGAGATGGCTACACCTTC
TRBD1,14,TRBJ2-3,TRBV6-5,NA,CASSRQGIADTQYF,TGTGCCAGCAGTCGACAGGGGATAGCAGATACGCAGTATTTT
NA,13,TRBJ1-3,TRBV18,NA,CASSPPPENTIYF,TGTGCCAGCTCACCACCGCCAGAGAACACCATATATTTT
NA,13,TRBJ1-1,TRBV19,NA,CASSNTGDTEAFF,TGTGCCAGTAGTAATACAGGAGACACTGAAGCTTTCTTT
NA,16,TRBJ2-3,TRBV7-6,NA,CASSSSGRKSTDTQYF,TGTGCCAGCAGCTCCTCGGGACGGAAGAGCACAGATACGCAGTATTTT
NA,12,TRBJ2-1,TRBV5-4,NA,CASSDLHNEQFF,TGTGCCAGCTCCGACCTCCACAATGAGCAGTTCTTC
TRBD1,15,TRBJ1-2,TRBV5-4,NA,CASSVRTGLGYGYTF,TGTGCCAGCAGCGTCCGGACAGGGCTTGGATATGGCTACACCTTC
NA,13,TRBJ1-1,TRBV6-6,NA,CASSYGQGQQAFF,TGTGCCAGCAGTTACGGGCAGGGTCAACAAGCTTTCTTT
NA,17,TRBJ1-1,TRBV7-6,many,CASSAPRFGAPNTEAFF,TGTGCCAGCAGCGCCCCACGGTTTGGGGCGCCGAACACTGAAGCTTTCTTT
NA,13,TRBJ1-2,TRBV25-1,NA,CASSEWEGGGYTF,TGTGCCAGCAGTGAATGGGAGGGGGGTGGCTACACCTTC